This passage covers 11 T cell receptor beta chains from one sample sequenced in a study of cytomegalovirus exposure and HLA in healthy donors. PCR amplification relied on 60 Vbeta primers (plus 13 Jbeta primers). Profiled with immunoSEQ multiplex PCR; TCRdb holds only in-frame clones, not every one. The sample yields about 140,000 clones, 87% seen once. Sequenced sample: PBMCs. These receptors were collected from a woman in her twenties or thirties in good health and CMV-seronegative.

The chain combines TRBV7-2 with TRBJ2-2; 10 bases align to TRBD2. The CDR3 has 15 residues. Germline loops: CDR1 SGHTA, CDR2 FQGNSA. Trimming took 2 bases from V and 4 from J; bases not matched to a gene: 1. The CDR3 bases are TGTGCCAGCAGCTTAAGGACTAGCGGCACCGGGGAGCTGTTTTTT. This codes for CASSLRTSGTGELFF.

V usage is TRBV28 and J usage is TRBJ1-5; D might be TRBD1 (6 bases). V gave up 6 bases and J gave up 2 bases, with 17 bases separating them. CDR3 size: 16 residues. Germline V gene lookup returns CDR1 MDHEN and CDR2 SYDVKM. CDR3 DNA: TGTGCCAGCAGGGGGTCGGGGGGGGCCGGCAATCAGCCCCAGCATTTT. Its protein is CASRGSGGAGNQPQHF.

This rearrangement joins TRBV6-5 to TRBJ1-5; D unclear. V was shortened by 6 bases and J by 6 bases, with 18 bases between the two germline ends. The CDR3 is made up of 15 amino acids. The germline V gene encodes CDR1 MNHEY and CDR2 SVGAGI. The CDR3 sequence is CASSRTSSSGQPQHF. The CDR3 nucleotides read TGTGCCAGCAGCAGGACCTCGAGTAGCGGTCAGCCCCAGCATTTT.

The rearrangement joins TRBV5-8 to TRBJ2-3; no reliable D call. The length of the CDR3 is 16 residues. V lost 2 bases to trimming and J lost 0 bases, with 13 bases between them. Germline V gene lookup returns CDR1 SGHTS and CDR2 YDEGEE. This CDR3 is CASSFGQDPSTDTQYF. The CDR3, as DNA: TGTGCCAGCAGCTTTGGCCAGGATCCTAGCACAGATACGCAGTATTTT.

J is TRBJ1-1 and V is TRBV19; TRBD1 matches at 12 bases. The CDR3 consists of 14 residues. The J segment lost 5 bases and the V segment lost 6 bases, leaving 4 bases of the junction unmatched. Germline V gene lookup returns CDR1 LNHDA and CDR2 SQIVND (reference sequence). CDR3 protein: CASRGTGGKTEAFF. CDR3 in DNA: TGTGCCAGTAGGGGGACAGGGGGCAAAACTGAAGCTTTCTTT.

The chain carries TRBV11-2 and TRBJ1-2; D is perhaps TRBD1 (5 bases). Germline assignment: CDR1 SGHAT and CDR2 FQNNGV. The CDR3 is 13 residues long. Trimming stripped 5 bases from V and 8 bases from J, with 15 bases between. CDR3 protein: CASSVDGGAGYTF. CDR3 in DNA: TGTGCCAGCAGCGTTGACGGGGGAGCGGGCTACACCTTC. The full variable domain, completed using reference TRBV11-2 and TRBJ1-2, is EAGVAQSPRYKIIEKRQSVAFWCNPISGHATLYWYQQILGQGPKLLIQFQNNGVVDDSQLPKDRFSAERLKGVDSTLKIQPAKLEDSAVYLCASSVDGGAGYTFGSGTRLTVV.

This chain uses TRBV28 with TRBJ2-2, with D possibly matching TRBD1 (6 bases). Trimming took off 5 bases at V and 6 bases at J, with 19 bases between the two ends. The CDR3 spans 16 residues. Germline values: CDR1 MDHEN, CDR2 SYDVKM. CDR3 sequence: CASSESGVLPPGELFF. CDR3 sequence (DNA): TGTGCCAGCAGTGAATCAGGGGTCTTACCACCCGGGGAGCTGTTTTTT.

This clone was observed a single time. The V and J genes are TRBV4-1 and TRBJ2-1; 9 bases line up with TRBD2. There are 19 residues in the CDR3. Germline V CDR1 and CDR2: MGHRA, YSYEKL. Trimming removed 4 bases from V and 0 bases from J; junction bases left unmatched: 13. CDR3 protein: CASSPRGSGSLSSYNEQFF. The CDR3, as DNA: TGCGCCAGCAGCCCCCGGGGTAGCGGGAGTTTGAGCTCCTACAATGAGCAGTTCTTC.

V and J are TRBV11-2 and TRBJ2-5, with TRBD1 matching over 7 bases. V shed 3 bases and J 5 bases; nucleotides not matched to a gene: 9. The V gene's germline CDR1 is SGHAT and CDR2 FQNNGV. The CDR3 spans 15 residues. This chain's CDR3 is CASSFGAAQGETQYF. In nucleotides, the CDR3 is TGTGCCAGCAGCTTCGGGGCGGCACAGGGGGAGACCCAGTACTTC.

The chain has TRBV28 and TRBJ2-7; possible D gene TRBD2, 7 bases. This CDR3 contains 16 residues. V gave up 7 bases and J gave up 5 bases, with 24 bases separating them. Germline V gene sequence: CDR1 MDHEN, CDR2 SYDVKM. CDR3 sequence: CASTRGGGGGIHEQYF. The CDR3 nucleotides are TGTGCCAGCACTCGAGGGGGTGGGGGGGGGATCCACGAGCAGTACTTC.

J is TRBJ1-5 and V is TRBV27; D remains unclear. Trimming removed 4 bases from V and 14 bases from J, with 18 bases in between. CDR1 and CDR2 from the germline V gene are MNHEY and SMNVEV (reference sequence). This CDR3 spans 13 amino acids. CDR3 residues: CASSYAGSSAKHF. The CDR3 DNA follows: TGTGCCAGCAGTTACGCCGGGTCCTCCGCCAAGCATTTT.